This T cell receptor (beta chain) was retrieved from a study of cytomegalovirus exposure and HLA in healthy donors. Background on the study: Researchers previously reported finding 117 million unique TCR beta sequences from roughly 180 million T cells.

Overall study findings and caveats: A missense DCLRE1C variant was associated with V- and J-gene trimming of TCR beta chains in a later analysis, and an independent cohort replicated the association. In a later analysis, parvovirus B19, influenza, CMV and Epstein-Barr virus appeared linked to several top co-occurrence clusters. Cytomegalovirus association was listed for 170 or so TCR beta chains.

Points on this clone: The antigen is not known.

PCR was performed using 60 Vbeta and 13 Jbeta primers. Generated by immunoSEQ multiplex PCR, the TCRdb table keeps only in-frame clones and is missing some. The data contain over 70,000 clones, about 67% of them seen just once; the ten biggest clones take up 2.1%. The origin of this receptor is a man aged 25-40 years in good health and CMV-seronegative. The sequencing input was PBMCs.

CDR3 nucleotides: TGTGCCAGCAGGTCCGCCTCCTGGACTAGCGGGAGTAACGAGCAGTACTTC. Amino acid sequence: CASRSASWTSGSNEQYF. V is TRBV27 and J is TRBJ2-7; 13 nucleotides match TRBD2. The V gene's germline CDR1 is MNHEY and CDR2 SMNVEV (reference sequence). This CDR3 is built from 17 residues. V shed 6 bases and J 5 bases; nucleotides not matched to a gene: 13.